Listed below are T cell receptor beta chains from one sample, sequenced in a study of cytomegalovirus exposure and HLA in healthy donors. Clones were sequenced by immunoSEQ multiplex PCR, and TCRdb holds only the in-frame ones, with some missing. This sample has fewer than 300,000 clones, with 88% found just once. The sequencing input was PBMCs. Receptor source: a woman under 30 in good health and CMV-seronegative. Each CDR3 is given with its conserved first and last residue. A D gene is named only where the DNA matches it firmly. A row's size may be missing; if present it is once, few, many or a size class.

v_call,clone_size,d_call,j_call,cdr3_nt,cdr3_aa
TRBV19,.,.,TRBJ1-5,TGTGCCAGTAGTATCAACCGGGGGGGGCCTAATCAGCCCCAGCATTTT,CASSINRGGPNQPQHF
TRBV28,once,.,TRBJ1-4,TGTGCCAGCAGTTTCTCGGGAATTTGGCATGAAAAACTGTTTTTT,CASSFSGIWHEKLFF
TRBV5-1,.,TRBD2,TRBJ2-2,TGCGCCAGCAGCCCGGGACTAGCGGGAGCTGGCACCGGGGAGCTGTTTTTT,CASSPGLAGAGTGELFF
TRBV6-5,.,.,TRBJ1-1,TGTGCCAGCAGTTACTCGACAGATACGTCTGAAGCTTTCTTT,CASSYSTDTSEAFF
TRBV5-6,.,TRBD1,TRBJ2-2,TGTGCCAGCAGCTTTCGGACAGGGGAATTAGATGTGGAGCTGTTTTTT,CASSFRTGELDVELFF
TRBV29-1,.,.,TRBJ1-4,TGCAGCGTTGGGACGGAGGTCGAAAAACTGTTTTTT,CSVGTEVEKLFF
TRBV27,.,TRBD2,TRBJ2-7,TGTGCCAGCAGTTTCACTTCTAGCGGCTACGAGCAGTACTTC,CASSFTSSGYEQYF
TRBV7-2,.,TRBD2,TRBJ2-3,TGTGCCAGCAGCTCCGGACTAGCGGGAGCAGATACGCAGTATTTT,CASSSGLAGADTQYF
TRBV5-6,.,TRBD2,TRBJ2-7,TGTGCCAGCAGGAAACTAGCGGGAGATTTCTACGAGCAGTACTTC,CASRKLAGDFYEQYF
TRBV5-1,.,TRBD2,TRBJ2-3,TGCGCCAGCAGCTTCCCTAGCGGGAGGGTATCAGATACGCAGTATTTT,CASSFPSGRVSDTQYF
TRBV6-1,.,.,TRBJ1-5,TGTGCCAGCACTCCGACATTAAATCAGCCCCAGCATTTT,CASTPTLNQPQHF
TRBV10-3,.,.,TRBJ1-1,TGTGCCATCAGTGATTTGAGGGTTAGGAACACTGAAGCTTTCTTT,CAISDLRVRNTEAFF
TRBV9,.,TRBD2,TRBJ2-7,TGTGCCAGCAGCCCGAGCGGGAGCTTCTACGAGCAGTACTTC,CASSPSGSFYEQYF
TRBV9,.,TRBD1,TRBJ1-2,TGTGCCAGCAGCGTCAAGACAGGGGATGGCTACACCTTC,CASSVKTGDGYTF
TRBV15,.,.,TRBJ2-4,TGTGCCACCAGCACTGAACTCCTCGCCAAAAACATTCAGTACTTC,CATSTELLAKNIQYF
TRBV29-1,.,.,TRBJ2-2,TGCAGCGTTTTTGAAGGGGCCGGGGAGCTGTTTTTT,CSVFEGAGELFF
TRBV12-5,.,.,TRBJ2-3,TGTGCTAGTCGTAGGGCCTGGGGAGAGGAAAATACGCAGTATTTT,CASRRAWGEENTQYF
TRBV2,.,TRBD1,TRBJ2-7,TGTGCCAGCAGTCATCGGGACAGCAACTACGAGCAGTACTTC,CASSHRDSNYEQYF
TRBV4-1,.,.,TRBJ1-2,TGCGCCAGCAGCCAAGTGGTGGGGGCAGGTGGCTACACCTTC,CASSQVVGAGGYTF
TRBV29-1,.,.,TRBJ2-7,TGCAGCTATCGGCGGGGCTCCTACGAGCAGTACTTC,CSYRRGSYEQYF
TRBV5-1,.,TRBD2,TRBJ2-1,TGCGCCAGCAGCCTGACTAGCGGGACCTACAATGAGCAGTTCTTC,CASSLTSGTYNEQFF
TRBV20-1,.,.,TRBJ2-1,TGCAGTGCTACGGTAACCAATGAGCAGTTCTTC,CSATVTNEQFF
TRBV11-1,.,TRBD2,TRBJ2-1,TGTGCCAGCAGCCTCGCCCCGGGACTAGCGGGAGGGGAGCAGTTCTTC,CASSLAPGLAGGEQFF
TRBV7-3,.,.,TRBJ2-5,TGTGCCAGCAGCCTGGGCGCCAGGGAGACCCAGTACTTC,CASSLGARETQYF
TRBV9,.,TRBD2,TRBJ2-3,TGTGCCAGCAGCGTTAGCGGGAGCCCCACAGATACGCAGTATTTT,CASSVSGSPTDTQYF
TRBV27,.,.,TRBJ1-1,TGTGCCAGCAGTTCATACCGGACAGTGAACACTGAAGCTTTCTTT,CASSSYRTVNTEAFF
TRBV28,.,TRBD2,TRBJ2-1,TGTGCCAGCAGTTTGCCGGGACTAGCGGGAGGAAATGAGCAGTTCTTC,CASSLPGLAGGNEQFF
TRBV30,.,TRBD1,TRBJ2-7,TGTGCCTGGGGGTTAGGGACAGGAACCTACGAGCAGTACTTC,CAWGLGTGTYEQYF
TRBV28,.,.,TRBJ2-1,TGTGCCAGCCCCCCGAGCGGTTTCTCCTACAATGAGCAGTTCTTC,CASPPSGFSYNEQFF
TRBV7-2,.,TRBD2,TRBJ2-3,TGTGCCAGCAGCTTACGAGGACTAGCGGGAGTATCAGATACGCAGTATTTT,CASSLRGLAGVSDTQYF
TRBV7-6,.,TRBD2,TRBJ2-1,TGTGCCAGCAGCAGCTCTAGCGGGAGGTACAATGAGCAGTTCTTC,CASSSSSGRYNEQFF
TRBV27,.,.,TRBJ2-3,TGTGCCAGCAGTTTTTCCCCCACGGGGTCTTCGTACACAGATACGCAGTATTTT,CASSFSPTGSSYTDTQYF
TRBV9,once,.,TRBJ2-5,TGTGCCAGCAGCGCGGAGGGACTCCAAGAGACCCAGTACTTC,CASSAEGLQETQYF
TRBV6-4,.,TRBD1,TRBJ1-6,TGTGCCAGCAGTGAAGACAGGGCGAGGCCACCCCTCCACTTT,CASSEDRARPPLHF
TRBV28,.,TRBD2,TRBJ2-1,TGTGCCAGCAGTCTCGAGGGCGGGAGGGCCGCCAATGAGCAGTTCTTC,CASSLEGGRAANEQFF
TRBV5-1,once,.,TRBJ1-1,TGCGCCAGCAGCTTGGCCTCAGTGAGAGGGGGCACTGAAGCTTTCTTT,CASSLASVRGGTEAFF
TRBV30,once,.,TRBJ1-6,TGTGCCTGGAGTAACAGTCTTGTATCACCCCTCCACTTT,CAWSNSLVSPLHF
TRBV10-1,.,TRBD2,TRBJ2-4,TGCGCCAGCAGTGAGTCACTAGCGGGAGGGAGGAACATTCAGTACTTC,CASSESLAGGRNIQYF
TRBV27,.,TRBD2,TRBJ2-3,TGTGCCAGCAGTTCGCCGGGACTAGCGGGAGGTCGGGATACGCAGTATTTT,CASSSPGLAGGRDTQYF
TRBV18,.,TRBD2,TRBJ2-7,TGTGCCAGCTCACGAGGTCTAGCGGGTACCTACGAGCAGTACTTC,CASSRGLAGTYEQYF
TRBV19,once,.,TRBJ2-1,TGTGCCAGTAGTATAGTTAGCACACCAGTAAAGAATGAGCAGTTCTTC,CASSIVSTPVKNEQFF
TRBV28,.,.,TRBJ2-3,TGTGCCAGCAGTTTAGGTAGTGGCTTCCTAGAAGATACGCAGTATTTT,CASSLGSGFLEDTQYF
TRBV25-1,.,.,TRBJ2-6,TGTGCCAGCAGCCCCGGCGGGCAGGTCCCCTCTGGGGCCAACGTCCTGACTTTC,CASSPGGQVPSGANVLTF
TRBV6-5,.,TRBD1,TRBJ2-5,TGTGCCAGCAGTTACCGGGGGACAGGGGGTGAGACCCAGTACTTC,CASSYRGTGGETQYF
TRBV28,.,.,TRBJ2-7,TGTGCCAGCAGTTCCATACGGACAGTGAGCTCCTACGAGCAGTACTTC,CASSSIRTVSSYEQYF
TRBV4-1,.,TRBD1,TRBJ1-2,TGCGCCAGCAGCCACCTCCGGGACAGGGGTCTCCCTGGGTATGGCTACACCTTC,CASSHLRDRGLPGYGYTF
TRBV18,once,TRBD2,TRBJ2-3,TGTGCCAGCTCACCACCGTCTCTAGCGGGAGTAGGAGATACGCAGTATTTT,CASSPPSLAGVGDTQYF
TRBV5-1,.,.,TRBJ1-1,TGCGCCAGCAGCGCCCTTGACAGGTCGAAAACTGAAGCTTTCTTT,CASSALDRSKTEAFF